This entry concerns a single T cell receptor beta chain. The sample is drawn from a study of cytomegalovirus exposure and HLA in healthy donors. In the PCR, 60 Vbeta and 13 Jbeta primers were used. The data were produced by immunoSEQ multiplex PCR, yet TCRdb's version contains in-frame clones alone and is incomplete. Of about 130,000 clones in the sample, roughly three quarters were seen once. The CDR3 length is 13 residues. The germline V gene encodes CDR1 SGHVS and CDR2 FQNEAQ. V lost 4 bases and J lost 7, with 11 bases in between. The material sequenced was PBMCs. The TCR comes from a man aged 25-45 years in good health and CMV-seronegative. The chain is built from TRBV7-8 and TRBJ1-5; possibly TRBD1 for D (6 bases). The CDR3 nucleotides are TGTGCCAGCAGCTCACACAGGGAACAGCCCCAGCATTTT. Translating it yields CASSSHREQPQHF.